The entry that follows covers one TCR beta chain sequence. The data were taken from a study of cytomegalovirus exposure and HLA in healthy donors. The PCR ran on 60 Vbeta and 13 Jbeta primers. Only in-frame clones appear in the TCRdb table, and some are missing; sequencing was by immunoSEQ multiplex PCR. The table includes 150,000 to 200,000 clones, around 79% detected once. Germline loops: CDR1 SGHAT, CDR2 FQNNGV. The CDR3 totals 17 residues. Trimming took off 0 bases at V and 1 base at J, with 13 bases between the two ends. The sequenced sample was PBMCs. The receptor's source is a woman between 50 and 59 years old in good health and CMV-seronegative. The genes are TRBV11-2 and TRBJ1-3; D gene ambiguous. The CDR3 DNA sequence: TGTGCCAGCAGCTTAGATAAGTGGCGGACTTCTGGAAACACCATATATTTT. Translation: CASSLDKWRTSGNTIYF.